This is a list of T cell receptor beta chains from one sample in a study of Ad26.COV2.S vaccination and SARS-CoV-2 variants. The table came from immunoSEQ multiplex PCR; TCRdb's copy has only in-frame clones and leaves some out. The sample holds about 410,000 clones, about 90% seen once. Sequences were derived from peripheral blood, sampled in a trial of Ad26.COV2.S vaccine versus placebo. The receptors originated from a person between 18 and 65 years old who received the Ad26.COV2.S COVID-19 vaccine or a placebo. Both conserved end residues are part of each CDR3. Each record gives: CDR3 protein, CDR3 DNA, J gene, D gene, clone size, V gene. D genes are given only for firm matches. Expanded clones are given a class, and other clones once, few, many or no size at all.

CDR3aa: CASSIGGSTEAFF; CDR3nt: TGTGCCAGTAGTATAGGAGGGAGCACTGAAGCTTTCTTT; j_gene: TRBJ1-1; d_gene: -; abundance: once; v_gene: TRBV19
CDR3aa: CASREGFGANVLTF; CDR3nt: TGCGCCAGCAGGGAGGGTTTCGGGGCCAACGTCCTGACTTTC; j_gene: TRBJ2-6; d_gene: -; abundance: once; v_gene: TRBV10-2
CDR3aa: CASINKQGTGAYNQPQHF; CDR3nt: TGCGCCAGCATTAATAAGCAAGGGACAGGGGCCTACAATCAGCCCCAGCATTTT; j_gene: TRBJ1-5; d_gene: TRBD1; abundance: -; v_gene: TRBV10-1
CDR3aa: CASSSSGTGFNNQPQHF; CDR3nt: TGTGCCAGCAGCTCATCCGGGACAGGCTTTAATAATCAGCCCCAGCATTTT; j_gene: TRBJ1-5; d_gene: TRBD1; abundance: -; v_gene: TRBV28
CDR3aa: CASSLSPGTLRETQYF; CDR3nt: TGTGCCAGCAGCCTCTCGCCCGGGACCCTACGTGAGACCCAGTACTTC; j_gene: TRBJ2-5; d_gene: -; abundance: -; v_gene: TRBV7-9
CDR3aa: CASSPERGVPGELFF; CDR3nt: TGTGCCAGCAGTCCGGAGCGGGGGGTACCCGGGGAGCTGTTTTTT; j_gene: TRBJ2-2; d_gene: TRBD2; abundance: once; v_gene: TRBV28
CDR3aa: CASSVDEYYGYTF; CDR3nt: TGTGCCAGCAGCGTAGATGAGTACTATGGCTACACCTTC; j_gene: TRBJ1-2; d_gene: -; abundance: -; v_gene: TRBV9
CDR3aa: CASGLGQGASDTQYF; CDR3nt: TGTGCTAGTGGTCTCGGACAGGGGGCCTCAGATACGCAGTATTTT; j_gene: TRBJ2-3; d_gene: TRBD1; abundance: -; v_gene: TRBV12-5
CDR3aa: CSVEGGTGIEQYF; CDR3nt: TGCAGCGTTGAGGGAGGGACTGGCATCGAGCAGTACTTC; j_gene: TRBJ2-7; d_gene: TRBD2; abundance: -; v_gene: TRBV29-1
CDR3aa: CASSQEGTRGQPQHF; CDR3nt: TGCGCCAGCAGCCAGGAAGGGACCCGCGGTCAGCCCCAGCATTTT; j_gene: TRBJ1-5; d_gene: -; abundance: once; v_gene: TRBV4-1
CDR3aa: CASSRQGYYEQYF; CDR3nt: TGTGCCAGCAGTCGACAGGGTTACTACGAGCAGTACTTC; j_gene: TRBJ2-7; d_gene: TRBD1; abundance: -; v_gene: TRBV27
CDR3aa: CATSRASVYRSGAENIQYF; CDR3nt: TGTGCCACCAGCAGAGCTTCCGTGTATCGGTCGGGTGCGGAAAACATTCAGTACTTC; j_gene: TRBJ2-4; d_gene: -; abundance: -; v_gene: TRBV15
CDR3aa: CASSIEHPNTEAFF; CDR3nt: TGTGCCAGTAGTATAGAACATCCGAACACTGAAGCTTTCTTT; j_gene: TRBJ1-1; d_gene: -; abundance: -; v_gene: TRBV19
CDR3aa: CASSASSYSASGNTIYF; CDR3nt: TGTGCCAGCAGCGCATCCTCGTATTCTGCCTCTGGAAACACCATATATTTT; j_gene: TRBJ1-3; d_gene: -; abundance: -; v_gene: TRBV7-9
CDR3aa: CASRSGDTEAFF; CDR3nt: TGTGCCAGTAGATCAGGTGACACTGAAGCTTTCTTT; j_gene: TRBJ1-1; d_gene: -; abundance: -; v_gene: TRBV19
CDR3aa: CASSTGQGALNTEAFF; CDR3nt: TGTGCCAGTAGTACCGGACAGGGGGCGTTGAACACTGAAGCTTTCTTT; j_gene: TRBJ1-1; d_gene: TRBD1; abundance: -; v_gene: TRBV19
CDR3aa: CASSLAFRDIPGYTF; CDR3nt: TGTGCCAGCAGCTTGGCCTTTCGGGACATACCTGGCTACACCTTC; j_gene: TRBJ1-2; d_gene: -; abundance: -; v_gene: TRBV5-4
CDR3aa: CASSGGTSANEKLFF; CDR3nt: TGCGCCAGCTCGGGGGGGACGTCGGCTAATGAAAAACTGTTTTTT; j_gene: TRBJ1-4; d_gene: -; abundance: -; v_gene: TRBV4-3
CDR3aa: CASSLWGNQPQHF; CDR3nt: TGTGCCAGCAGTTTATGGGGTAATCAGCCCCAGCATTTT; j_gene: TRBJ1-5; d_gene: -; abundance: many; v_gene: TRBV27
CDR3aa: CASSRNPPTNEKLFF; CDR3nt: TGTGCCAGTAGTAGAAACCCCCCCACTAATGAAAAACTGTTTTTT; j_gene: TRBJ1-4; d_gene: -; abundance: -; v_gene: TRBV19
CDR3aa: CASTQGVNTEAFF; CDR3nt: TGTGCCAGCACCCAGGGGGTTAACACTGAAGCTTTCTTT; j_gene: TRBJ1-1; d_gene: TRBD1; abundance: -; v_gene: TRBV27
CDR3aa: CASSVGAEMNTEAFF; CDR3nt: TGTGCCAGCAGCGTAGGGGCGGAGATGAACACTGAAGCTTTCTTT; j_gene: TRBJ1-1; d_gene: -; abundance: -; v_gene: TRBV9
CDR3aa: CASTGIYKNTEAFF; CDR3nt: TGTGCCAGCACTGGAATATACAAGAACACTGAAGCTTTCTTT; j_gene: TRBJ1-1; d_gene: -; abundance: -; v_gene: TRBV6-5
CDR3aa: CASSSTEANTEAFF; CDR3nt: TGTGCCAGCAGCTCCACAGAGGCGAACACTGAAGCTTTCTTT; j_gene: TRBJ1-1; d_gene: -; abundance: -; v_gene: TRBV6-2/TRBV6-3
CDR3aa: CASSPDGFSNQPQHF; CDR3nt: TGTGCCAGCAGCCCGGACGGATTTAGCAATCAGCCCCAGCATTTT; j_gene: TRBJ1-5; d_gene: -; abundance: -; v_gene: TRBV7-2
CDR3aa: CASSFARLNTEAFF; CDR3nt: TGTGCCAGCAGTTTTGCCAGACTGAACACTGAAGCTTTCTTT; j_gene: TRBJ1-1; d_gene: -; abundance: -; v_gene: TRBV27
CDR3aa: CASSLGSGGGHYEQYF; CDR3nt: TGTGCCAGCAGCTTGGGAAGCGGGGGGGGCCACTACGAGCAGTACTTC; j_gene: TRBJ2-7; d_gene: TRBD2; abundance: -; v_gene: TRBV5-4
CDR3aa: CASRPDFPGTEAFF; CDR3nt: TGTGCCAGCAGGCCGGATTTCCCGGGGACTGAAGCTTTCTTT; j_gene: TRBJ1-1; d_gene: -; abundance: -; v_gene: TRBV6-6
CDR3aa: CASSLGTNTGELFF; CDR3nt: TGTGCCAGCAGCTTAGGGACTAACACCGGGGAGCTGTTTTTT; j_gene: TRBJ2-2; d_gene: -; abundance: -; v_gene: TRBV7-8
CDR3aa: CASSVAAGGRSEQYF; CDR3nt: TGTGCCAGCAGCGTAGCAGCGGGGGGACGCTCCGAGCAGTACTTC; j_gene: TRBJ2-7; d_gene: TRBD2; abundance: once; v_gene: TRBV9
CDR3aa: CASSEPGERFRELFF; CDR3nt: TGTGCCAGCAGTGAACCTGGGGAGAGGTTCCGGGAGCTGTTTTTT; j_gene: TRBJ2-2; d_gene: -; abundance: -; v_gene: TRBV2
CDR3aa: CASRLTSGDYEQYF; CDR3nt: TGTGCCAGCAGGTTGACTAGCGGAGATTACGAGCAGTACTTC; j_gene: TRBJ2-7; d_gene: TRBD2; abundance: -; v_gene: TRBV11-2
CDR3aa: CASSPAQRGASIHTDTQYF; CDR3nt: TGTGCCAGCAGCCCCGCCCAGCGGGGGGCCTCCATACACACAGATACGCAGTATTTT; j_gene: TRBJ2-3; d_gene: TRBD2; abundance: -; v_gene: TRBV13
CDR3aa: CASSLGAPGELFF; CDR3nt: TGTGCCAGCAGCTTAGGTGCACCCGGGGAGCTGTTTTTT; j_gene: TRBJ2-2; d_gene: -; abundance: -; v_gene: TRBV7-6
CDR3aa: CASSATGGDEKLFF; CDR3nt: TGTGCCAGTAGTGCGACAGGGGGGGATGAAAAACTGTTTTTT; j_gene: TRBJ1-4; d_gene: TRBD1; abundance: -; v_gene: TRBV19
CDR3aa: CASSYRQGEEPQHF; CDR3nt: TGCGCCAGCAGTTACAGACAGGGGGAAGAGCCCCAGCATTTT; j_gene: TRBJ1-5; d_gene: TRBD1; abundance: -; v_gene: TRBV5-1